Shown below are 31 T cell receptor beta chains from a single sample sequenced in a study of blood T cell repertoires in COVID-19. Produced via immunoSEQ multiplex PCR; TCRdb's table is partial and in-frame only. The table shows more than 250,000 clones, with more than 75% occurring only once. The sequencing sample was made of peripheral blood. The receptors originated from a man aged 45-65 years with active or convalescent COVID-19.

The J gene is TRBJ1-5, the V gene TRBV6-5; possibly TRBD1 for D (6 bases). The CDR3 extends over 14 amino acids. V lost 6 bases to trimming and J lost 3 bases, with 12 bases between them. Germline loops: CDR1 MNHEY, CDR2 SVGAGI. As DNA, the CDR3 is TGTGCCAGCAGGGGGGCGCGTGACAATCAGCCCCAGCATTTT. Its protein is CASRGARDNQPQHF.

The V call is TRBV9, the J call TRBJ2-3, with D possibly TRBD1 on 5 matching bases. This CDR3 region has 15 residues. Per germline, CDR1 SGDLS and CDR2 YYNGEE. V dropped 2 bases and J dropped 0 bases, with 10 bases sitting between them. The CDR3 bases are TGTGCCAGCAGCGTCCAAGGGGCTAGCACAGATACGCAGTATTTT. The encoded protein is CASSVQGASTDTQYF.

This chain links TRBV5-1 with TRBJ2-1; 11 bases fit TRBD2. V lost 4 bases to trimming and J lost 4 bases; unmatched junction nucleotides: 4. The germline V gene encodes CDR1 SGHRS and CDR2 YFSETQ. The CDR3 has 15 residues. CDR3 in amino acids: CASSPTSGRYNEQFF. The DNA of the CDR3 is TGCGCCAGCAGCCCAACTAGCGGGAGATACAATGAGCAGTTCTTC.

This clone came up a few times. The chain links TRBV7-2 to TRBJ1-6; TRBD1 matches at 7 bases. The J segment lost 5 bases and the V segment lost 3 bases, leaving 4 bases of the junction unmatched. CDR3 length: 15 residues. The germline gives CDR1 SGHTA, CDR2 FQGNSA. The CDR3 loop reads CASSFTGTDNSPLHF. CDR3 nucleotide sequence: TGTGCCAGCAGCTTTACCGGGACAGATAATTCACCCCTCCACTTT.

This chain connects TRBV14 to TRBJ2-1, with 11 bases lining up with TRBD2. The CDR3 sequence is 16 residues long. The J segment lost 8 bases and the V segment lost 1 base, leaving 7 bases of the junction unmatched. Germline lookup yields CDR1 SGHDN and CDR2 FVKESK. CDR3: CASSQGRLAGLDEQFF. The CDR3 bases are TGTGCCAGCAGCCAAGGGCGACTAGCGGGGCTTGATGAGCAGTTCTTC.

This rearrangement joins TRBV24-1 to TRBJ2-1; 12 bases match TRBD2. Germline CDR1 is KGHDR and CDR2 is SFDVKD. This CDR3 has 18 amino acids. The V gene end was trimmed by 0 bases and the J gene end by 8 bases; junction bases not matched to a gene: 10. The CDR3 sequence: CATSDLGTSGRRRDEQFF. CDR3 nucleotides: TGTGCCACCAGTGATTTGGGGACTAGCGGGCGCCGTCGGGATGAGCAGTTCTTC.

CDR3 sequence (DNA): TGTGCCAGCAGCAAAGAGCGCAACACCGGGGAGCTGTTTTTT. This translates into CASSKERNTGELFF. This sequence joins TRBV21-1 and TRBJ2-2; TRBD2, the table's D call, was not compared with the DNA. TRBV21-1 is given as a pseudogene. The CDR3 spans 14 residues.

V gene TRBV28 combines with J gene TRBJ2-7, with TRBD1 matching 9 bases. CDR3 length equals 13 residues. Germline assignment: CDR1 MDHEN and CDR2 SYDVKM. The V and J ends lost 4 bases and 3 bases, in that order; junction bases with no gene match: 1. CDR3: CASSSGQGYEQYF. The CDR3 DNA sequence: TGTGCCAGCAGTTCGGGACAGGGCTACGAGCAGTACTTC. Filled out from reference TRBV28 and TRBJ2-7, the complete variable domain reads DVKVTQSSRYLVKRTGEKVFLECVQDMDHENMFWYRQDPGLGLRLIYFSYDVKMKEKGDIPEGYSVSREKKERFSLILESASTNQTSMYLCASSSGQGYEQYFGPGTRLTVT.

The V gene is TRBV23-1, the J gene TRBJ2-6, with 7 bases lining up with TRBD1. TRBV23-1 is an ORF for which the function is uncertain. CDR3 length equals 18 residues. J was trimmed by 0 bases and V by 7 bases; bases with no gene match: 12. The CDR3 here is CASTDPDRMNSGANVLTF. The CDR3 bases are TGCGCCAGCACAGACCCGGACAGGATGAACTCTGGGGCCAACGTCCTGACTTTC.

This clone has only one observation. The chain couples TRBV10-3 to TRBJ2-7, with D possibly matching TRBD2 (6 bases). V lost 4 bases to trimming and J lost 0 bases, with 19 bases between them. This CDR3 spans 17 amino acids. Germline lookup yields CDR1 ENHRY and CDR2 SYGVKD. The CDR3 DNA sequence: TGTGCCATCAGTGGGGGGGTCTCTCGAACGAACTCCTACGAGCAGTACTTC. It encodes CAISGGVSRTNSYEQYF.

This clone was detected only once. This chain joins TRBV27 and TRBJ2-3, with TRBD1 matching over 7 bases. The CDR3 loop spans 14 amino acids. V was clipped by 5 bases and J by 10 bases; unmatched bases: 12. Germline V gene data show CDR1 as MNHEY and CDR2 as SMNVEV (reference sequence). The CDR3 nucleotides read TGTGCCAGCAGTCCCCTTAACATCGACAGGGCGCAGTATTTT. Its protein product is CASSPLNIDRAQYF.

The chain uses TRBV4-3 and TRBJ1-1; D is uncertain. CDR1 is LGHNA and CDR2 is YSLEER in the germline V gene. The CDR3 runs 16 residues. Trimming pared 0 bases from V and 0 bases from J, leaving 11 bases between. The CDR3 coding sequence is TGCGCCAGCAGCCAAGACCTAGAGGCAATGAACACTGAAGCTTTCTTT. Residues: CASSQDLEAMNTEAFF.

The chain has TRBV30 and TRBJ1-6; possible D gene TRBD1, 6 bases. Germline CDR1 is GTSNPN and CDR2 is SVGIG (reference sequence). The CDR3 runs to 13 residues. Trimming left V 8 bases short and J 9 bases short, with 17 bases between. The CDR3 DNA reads TGTGCCACCTCAGGGACAACAGGTTCACCCCTCCACTTT. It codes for CATSGTTGSPLHF.

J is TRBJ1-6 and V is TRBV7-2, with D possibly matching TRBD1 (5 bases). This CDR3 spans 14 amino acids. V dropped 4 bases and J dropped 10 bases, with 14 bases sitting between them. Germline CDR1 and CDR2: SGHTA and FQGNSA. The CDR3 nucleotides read TGTGCCAGCAGCTATCTGCGACAGTTATCACCCCTCCACTTT. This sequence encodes CASSYLRQLSPLHF.

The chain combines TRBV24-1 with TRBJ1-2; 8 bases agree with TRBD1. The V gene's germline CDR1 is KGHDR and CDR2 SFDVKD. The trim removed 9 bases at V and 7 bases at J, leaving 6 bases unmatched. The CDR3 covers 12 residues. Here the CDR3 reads CATATGAGGYTF. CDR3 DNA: TGTGCCACCGCGACAGGGGCGGGTGGCTACACCTTC.

This chain's CDR3 is CASSRGQSNQPQHF. The CDR3 DNA reads TGTGCCAGCAGCCGGGGACAGAGTAATCAGCCCCAGCATTTT. This sequence joins TRBV6-5 and TRBJ1-5; 7 nucleotides align to TRBD1. The CDR3 extends over 14 amino acids. Trimming cost V 6 bases and J 4 bases; bases outside gene matches: 6. CDR1 and CDR2 (germline): MNHEY, SVGAGI.

This CDR3 is CASRLKTSGVTDTQYF. In DNA form, the CDR3 reads TGTGCCAGCAGGTTGAAGACTAGCGGGGTCACAGATACGCAGTATTTT. The chain links TRBV27 to TRBJ2-3, with 11 bases aligning to TRBD2. Losses at the gene ends were 6 bases for V and 2 bases for J; bases not matched to a gene: 7. Germline CDR1 is MNHEY and CDR2 is SMNVEV (reference sequence). CDR3 size: 16 residues.

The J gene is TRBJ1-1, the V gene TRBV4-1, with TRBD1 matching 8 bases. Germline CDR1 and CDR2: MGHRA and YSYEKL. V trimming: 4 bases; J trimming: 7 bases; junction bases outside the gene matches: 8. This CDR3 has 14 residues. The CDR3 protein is CASSPGQEDLEAFF. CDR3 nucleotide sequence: TGCGCCAGCAGCCCGGGACAGGAGGATCTTGAAGCTTTCTTT.

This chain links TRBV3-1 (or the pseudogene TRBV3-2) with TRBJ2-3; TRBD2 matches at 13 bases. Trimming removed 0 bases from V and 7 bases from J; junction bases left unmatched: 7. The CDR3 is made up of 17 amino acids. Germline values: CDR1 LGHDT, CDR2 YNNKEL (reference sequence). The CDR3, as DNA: TGTGCCAGCAGCCAAGATCGACTAGCGGGGGGCGGGTATACGCAGTATTTT. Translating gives CASSQDRLAGGGYTQYF.

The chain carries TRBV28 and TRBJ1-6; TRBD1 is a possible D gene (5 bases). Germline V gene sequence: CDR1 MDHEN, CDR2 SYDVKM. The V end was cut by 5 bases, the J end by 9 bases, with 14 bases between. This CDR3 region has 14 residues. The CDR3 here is CASSTTGGASPLHF. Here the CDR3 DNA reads TGTGCCAGCAGTACTACCGGGGGAGCTTCACCCCTCCACTTT.

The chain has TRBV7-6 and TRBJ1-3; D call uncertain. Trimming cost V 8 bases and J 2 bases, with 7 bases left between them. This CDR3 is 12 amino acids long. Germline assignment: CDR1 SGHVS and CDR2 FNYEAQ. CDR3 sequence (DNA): TGTGCCAGCTCCTACCCTGGAAACACCATATATTTT. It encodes CASSYPGNTIYF.

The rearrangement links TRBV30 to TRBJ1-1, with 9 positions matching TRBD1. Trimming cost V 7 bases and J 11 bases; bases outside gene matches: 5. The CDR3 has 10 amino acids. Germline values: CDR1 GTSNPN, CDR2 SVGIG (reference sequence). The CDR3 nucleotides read TGTGCCTCTGACAGGGGGACGGCTTTCTTT. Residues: CASDRGTAFF.

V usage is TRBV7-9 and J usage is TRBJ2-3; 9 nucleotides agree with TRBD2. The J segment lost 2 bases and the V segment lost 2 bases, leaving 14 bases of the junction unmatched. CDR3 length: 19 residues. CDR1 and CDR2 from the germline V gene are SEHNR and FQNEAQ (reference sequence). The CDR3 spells CASSLWRRGLAYNTDTQYF. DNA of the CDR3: TGTGCCAGCAGCTTATGGAGAAGGGGACTAGCCTATAACACAGATACGCAGTATTTT.

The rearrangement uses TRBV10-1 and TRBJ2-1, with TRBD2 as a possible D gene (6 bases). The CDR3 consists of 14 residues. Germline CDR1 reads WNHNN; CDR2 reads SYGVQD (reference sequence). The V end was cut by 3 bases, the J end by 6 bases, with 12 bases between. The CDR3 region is CASSDRGGGNEQFF. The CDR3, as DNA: TGCGCCAGCAGTGATCGGGGAGGCGGCAATGAGCAGTTCTTC.

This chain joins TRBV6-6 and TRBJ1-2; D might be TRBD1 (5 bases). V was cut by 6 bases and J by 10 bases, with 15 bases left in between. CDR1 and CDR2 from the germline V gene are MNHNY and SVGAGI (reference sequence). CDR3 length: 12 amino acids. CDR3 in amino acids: CASSHGQGYYTF. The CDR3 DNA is TGTGCCAGCAGCCACGGGCAGGGATACTACACCTTC.

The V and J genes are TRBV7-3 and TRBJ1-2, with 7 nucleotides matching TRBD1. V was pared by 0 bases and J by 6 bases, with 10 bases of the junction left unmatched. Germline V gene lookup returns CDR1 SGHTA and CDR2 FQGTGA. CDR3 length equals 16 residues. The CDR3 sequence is CASSLTGDGTDNGYTF. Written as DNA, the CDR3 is TGTGCCAGCAGCTTAACGGGGGACGGGACAGACAATGGCTACACCTTC.

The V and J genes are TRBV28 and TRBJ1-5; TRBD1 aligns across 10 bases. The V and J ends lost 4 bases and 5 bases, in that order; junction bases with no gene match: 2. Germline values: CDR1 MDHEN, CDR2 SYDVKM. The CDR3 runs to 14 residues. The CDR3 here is CASSSGQGHQPQHF. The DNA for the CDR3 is TGTGCCAGCAGTTCGGGACAGGGGCATCAGCCCCAGCATTTT.

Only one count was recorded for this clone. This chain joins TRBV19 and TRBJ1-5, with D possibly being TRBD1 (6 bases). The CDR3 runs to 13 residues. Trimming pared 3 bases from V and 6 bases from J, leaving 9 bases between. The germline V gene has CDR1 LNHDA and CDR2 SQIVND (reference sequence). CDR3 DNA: TGTGCCAGTAGTATTACAGGGCCTCAGCCCCAGCATTTT. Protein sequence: CASSITGPQPQHF.

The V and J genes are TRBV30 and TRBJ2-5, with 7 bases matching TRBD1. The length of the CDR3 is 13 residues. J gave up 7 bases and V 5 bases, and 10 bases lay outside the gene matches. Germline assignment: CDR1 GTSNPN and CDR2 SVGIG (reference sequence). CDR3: CAWDRDSWGTQYF. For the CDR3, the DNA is TGTGCCTGGGATAGGGACAGCTGGGGGACCCAGTACTTC.

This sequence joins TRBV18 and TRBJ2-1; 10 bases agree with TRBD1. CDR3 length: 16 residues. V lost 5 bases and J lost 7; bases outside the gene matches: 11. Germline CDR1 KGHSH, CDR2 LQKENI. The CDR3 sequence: CASSSNAGQGRNEQFF. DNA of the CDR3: TGTGCCAGCTCATCTAACGCGGGACAGGGGAGGAATGAGCAGTTCTTC.

In DNA, the CDR3 is TGTGCCAGCAGCGTCCGGAATTCACCCCTCCACTTT. Residues: CASSVRNSPLHF. The J gene is TRBJ1-6, the V gene TRBV6-5, with D uncertain. The CDR3 spans 12 residues. Germline CDR1 is MNHEY and CDR2 is SVGAGI. Trimming cost V 6 bases and J 7 bases, with 7 bases left between them.